Included here is one T cell receptor beta chain sequence, with context. The CDR3 does not close with the conserved phenylalanine or tryptophan, likely indicating a read error. This sample was included in a study of T cells in Graves' hyperthyroidism and ophthalmopathy. The germline CDR1 and CDR2 sequences are SGHRS and YFSETQ. CDR3 length equals 13 residues. V was cut by 3 bases and J by 1 base, with 8 bases left in between. Authors of the study amplified TCR beta CDR3 regions from RNA transcripts. The HTBI primer set served for first-round RT-PCR of the TCR CDR3. MiXCR, applied by TCRdb to the multiplex PCR reads, yields one record per CDR3 protein. Here the sample spans approximately 690,000 distinct CDR3 sequences, around 20% being singletons.

The rearrangement uses TRBV5-1 and TRBJ2-7; D is undetermined. This TCR was sampled from a man aged 25 to 40 with Graves' ophthalmopathy. Sequenced material: blood. The CDR3 region has the DNA TGCGCCAGCAGCTACGACACTTCCTACGAGCAGTACCTC. This codes for CASSYDTSYEQYL.